This is a list of T cell receptor beta chains from one sample in a study of metastatic and nonmetastatic thyroid tumors. TCRdb re-called the PCR reads via MiXCR. The sample consists of about 38,000 clones, 25% to 30% of them appearing once. The sample comprised blood. Receptors originate from a male donor with papillary thyroid cancer or a benign thyroid nodule (not recorded which). Some clones in this sample may be carry-over from other donors' samples. Both conserved end residues are part of each CDR3. The listing skips clone size in some rows; elsewhere it reads once, few, many or a size class.

V gene	clone size	J gene	CDR3 protein
TRBV4-2	NA	TRBJ1-6	CASSQGPAFSYNSPLHF
TRBV4-1	few	TRBJ1-5	CASSQEGGIGNQPQHF
TRBV28	many	TRBJ1-1	CASTTDTEAFF
TRBV20-1	NA	TRBJ2-1	CSARAPSGMCYNEQFF
TRBV7-2	medium-sized	TRBJ2-1	CASSTGGLEQFF
TRBV12-3/TRBV12-4	NA	TRBJ2-7	CASSSLDYEQYF
TRBV11-1	NA	TRBJ2-7	CASSPGQVSYEQYF
TRBV6-1	NA	TRBJ1-1	CASSRDGYTEAFF
TRBV11-2	few	TRBJ1-1	CASSGEVGLNTEAFF
TRBV20-1	NA	TRBJ1-2	CSAAGTLYGYTF
TRBV3-1	NA	TRBJ1-2	CASSQFDASYTF
TRBV5-1	NA	TRBJ2-5	CASRDLAGVETQYF
TRBV29-1	many	TRBJ2-3	CSVGLAGTPDTQYF
TRBV25-1	many	TRBJ1-4	CARPPGINEKLFF